A selection of T cell receptor beta chains follows, all from one sample in a study of T cell changes during pregnancy in multiple sclerosis. The assay was immunoSEQ multiplex PCR, and TCRdb's table has in-frame clones only and misses some. The sample holds fewer than 50,000 clones, roughly 88% seen once. Sequencing was performed on peripheral blood, taken in the second trimester of pregnancy. The origin of the receptors is a female donor in good health, enrolled as a control in a pregnancy study. Both conserved end residues are part of each CDR3. A D gene is named only where the DNA matches it firmly. For some rows the clone size is stated as once, few or many, or as a class when expanded; others skip it.

D gene,V gene,clone size,J gene,CDR3 DNA,CDR3 protein
TRBD1,TRBV11-2,-,TRBJ2-7,TGTGCCAGCAGCACCTACAGGGGGCTAAACGAGCAGTACTTC,CASSTYRGLNEQYF
TRBD2,TRBV7-8,-,TRBJ2-1,TGTGCCAGCAGCTTAGGAGGAGGCGGGGGGCCGAGGGATGAGCAGTTCTTC,CASSLGGGGGPRDEQFF
TRBD2,TRBV5-1,-,TRBJ2-5,TGCGCCAGCAGCCGAACCGGGGGGTACCAAGAGACCCAGTACTTC,CASSRTGGYQETQYF
-,TRBV15,-,TRBJ2-1,TGTGCCACCAGTAAAAGTCAGGGGCAGTTCTTC,CATSKSQGQFF
-,TRBV9,-,TRBJ1-1,TGTGCCAGCAGCGTAGGCGGGGGCAGGGACACTGAAGCTTTCTTT,CASSVGGGRDTEAFF
-,TRBV6-1,-,TRBJ2-1,TGTGCCAGCACCCCCCGGGGCGGGGTCAACAATGAGCAGTTCTTC,CASTPRGGVNNEQFF
-,TRBV4-1,-,TRBJ1-3,TGCGCCAGCAGCCAAGATTCTGCGGGAGGAAACACCATATATTTT,CASSQDSAGGNTIYF
TRBD2,TRBV10-3,-,TRBJ2-5,TGTGCCATCAGTGAGATGACTAGCGGGAGTGGAGAGACCCAGTACTTC,CAISEMTSGSGETQYF
TRBD2,TRBV7-9,few,TRBJ2-1,TGTGCCAGCAGCTCCTCCCCATTGGCGGGGGGCAACAATGAGCAGTTCTTC,CASSSSPLAGGNNEQFF
TRBD2,TRBV7-2,-,TRBJ2-7,TGTGCCAGCAGCTTGAGCGGGATGGGGGAGCAGTACTTC,CASSLSGMGEQYF
-,TRBV6-6,-,TRBJ2-5,TGTGCCAGCAGTTACTCGCATGCGGCACAAGAGACCCAGTACTTC,CASSYSHAAQETQYF
-,TRBV11-3,-,TRBJ2-1,TGTGCCAGCAGCTTAGTCACGGGAAAGAATGAGCAGTTCTTC,CASSLVTGKNEQFF
-,TRBV28,-,TRBJ1-5,TGTGCCAGCAGTTTTCCCGCGACCAGGCAGCCCCAGCATTTT,CASSFPATRQPQHF
TRBD2,TRBV7-2,once,TRBJ2-5,TGTGCCAGCAGCGGTAGCGGGGTACGGGAAGAGACCCAGTACTTC,CASSGSGVREETQYF
-,TRBV7-8,-,TRBJ2-7,TGTGCCAGCAGCTTAAATATGGGGCCGGCCTACGAGCAGTACTTC,CASSLNMGPAYEQYF
-,TRBV29-1,once,TRBJ1-2,TGCAGCGTTGTGGGTCAGATTCATCGGGACTATGGCTACACCTTC,CSVVGQIHRDYGYTF
TRBD2,TRBV9,-,TRBJ2-5,TGTGCCAGCAGCCCCGGACTAGCCATCCAAGAGACCCAGTACTTC,CASSPGLAIQETQYF
TRBD2,TRBV6-5,-,TRBJ2-7,TGTGCCAGCAGTTCCACCGGGAGGAGCTCCTACGAGCAGTACTTC,CASSSTGRSSYEQYF
-,TRBV5-1,-,TRBJ1-1,TGCGCCAGCAGCTTGAACAGGGATGAAGCTTTCTTT,CASSLNRDEAFF
-,TRBV6-6,-,TRBJ2-1,TGTGCCAGCAGTCCCCCTGGAGGGGGGGCCAAGTTCTTC,CASSPPGGGAKFF
TRBD2,TRBV30,-,TRBJ2-7,TGTGCCTGGAGTTATAGCGGGTTCGGATACGAGCAGTACTTC,CAWSYSGFGYEQYF
-,TRBV5-6,-,TRBJ2-7,TGTGCCAGCAGCTTGAAACCACAGGGCTCCTACGAGCAGTACTTC,CASSLKPQGSYEQYF
TRBD1,TRBV18,-,TRBJ1-6,TGTGCCAGCTCACCAGACAGGGATTCACCCCTCCACTTT,CASSPDRDSPLHF
-,TRBV7-7,-,TRBJ2-2,TGTGCCAGCAGCTTAGGAGTAGCGACGAACACCGGGGAGCTGTTTTTT,CASSLGVATNTGELFF
TRBD2,TRBV7-9,-,TRBJ2-5,TGTGCCAGCAGCTTAATCCTGACTAGCGGACAAGAGACCCAGTACTTC,CASSLILTSGQETQYF
-,TRBV5-6,-,TRBJ1-1,TGTGCCAGCAGCTTGGTTCTCGTTCGCACTGAAGCTTTCTTT,CASSLVLVRTEAFF
-,TRBV5-6,-,TRBJ1-2,TGTGCCAGCAGCTTAGGAGGAGGGCCTAACTATGGCTACACCTTC,CASSLGGGPNYGYTF
TRBD1,TRBV5-1,once,TRBJ1-1,TGCGCCAGCAGACCAGGGGGCCCGAACACTGAAGCTTTCTTT,CASRPGGPNTEAFF
-,TRBV7-2,-,TRBJ2-2,TGTGCCAGCAGCTTATATTTCGGGGAGCTGTTTTTT,CASSLYFGELFF
TRBD1,TRBV6-5,-,TRBJ2-7,TGTGCCAGCAGCAAAACCGGGACAGGGCTTCTGGAGCAGTACTTC,CASSKTGTGLLEQYF
-,TRBV9,-,TRBJ2-7,TGTGCCAGCAGCCTAGGGGCCGTGAGCTCCTACGAGCAGTACTTC,CASSLGAVSSYEQYF
-,TRBV29-1,-,TRBJ1-3,TGCAGTCTACGGGACAATGGAAACACCATATATTTT,CSLRDNGNTIYF
TRBD1,TRBV6-5,-,TRBJ2-7,TGTGCCAGCAGGGGACAGGGGGGGACCTACGAGCAGTACTTC,CASRGQGGTYEQYF
-,TRBV30,-,TRBJ1-1,TGTGCCTGGAGTGTTTCTGGGGGCGGCACTGAAGCTTTCTTT,CAWSVSGGGTEAFF
-,TRBV9,-,TRBJ2-6,TGTGCCAGCAGCTGGATCGACAGTTACTCTGGGGCCAACGTCCTGACTTTC,CASSWIDSYSGANVLTF
TRBD2,TRBV18,-,TRBJ2-7,TGTGCCAGCTCACTAGCGGGAGGCTACGAGCAGTACTTC,CASSLAGGYEQYF
TRBD2,TRBV30,-,TRBJ2-3,TGTGCCTGGACCCGGACTAGCGGGCTTAGCACAGATACGCAGTATTTT,CAWTRTSGLSTDTQYF
-,TRBV15,few,TRBJ1-5,TGTGCCACCAGCAGAGACGGGACTCCCAATCAGCCCCAGCATTTT,CATSRDGTPNQPQHF
-,TRBV4-1,-,TRBJ2-7,TGCGCCAGCAGCCAAGATCCCCCGGCGGGCGAGCAGTACTTC,CASSQDPPAGEQYF
TRBD2,TRBV29-1,-,TRBJ2-5,TGCAGCGTTGATACTAGCGGGAGAAGAGAGACCCAGTACTTC,CSVDTSGRRETQYF
TRBD2,TRBV29-1,-,TRBJ2-1,TGCAGCGTTGACACTAGCGGGACGCTTGAGCAGTTCTTC,CSVDTSGTLEQFF
TRBD2,TRBV7-8,-,TRBJ2-5,TGTGCCAGCAGCTTAAGCCTAGCGGGGTCAGAGACCCAGTACTTC,CASSLSLAGSETQYF
TRBD1,TRBV28,-,TRBJ1-6,TGTGCCAGCACCACACCAAGGACAGGGGGCTATCCCCTCCACTTT,CASTTPRTGGYPLHF
TRBD2,TRBV30,-,TRBJ2-5,TGTGCCTGGAGTGTATTGCTGCCTAGCGGGATGGAGACCCAGTACTTC,CAWSVLLPSGMETQYF
TRBD1,TRBV5-4,-,TRBJ1-1,TGTGCCAGCAGCCAACCACCGTGGGACAGTAGTGAAGCTTTCTTT,CASSQPPWDSSEAFF
TRBD1,TRBV30,-,TRBJ1-2,TGTGCCTGGAGGGGGACAGGGGTGGGAGGCTACACCTTC,CAWRGTGVGGYTF
-,TRBV27,-,TRBJ2-7,TGTGCCAGCAGTTCCAACTCCTACGAGCAGTACTTC,CASSSNSYEQYF
TRBD1,TRBV6-6,-,TRBJ1-6,TGTGCCAGCAGACCACTGGACAGGGGGGGGAATTCACCCCTCCACTTT,CASRPLDRGGNSPLHF
-,TRBV5-1,-,TRBJ2-7,TGCGCCAGCACCCACTCCGAGAGGGCCTACGAGCAGTACTTC,CASTHSERAYEQYF
TRBD1,TRBV15,-,TRBJ2-5,TGTGCCACCAGAACAATAGGACAGGGGGACCAAGAGACCCAGTACTTC,CATRTIGQGDQETQYF
-,TRBV7-9,-,TRBJ1-1,TGTGCCAGCAGCCGGCACCCCAGGAGGGATGGAGGAGTGGCTGAAGCTTTCTTT,CASSRHPRRDGGVAEAFF